These 30 T cell receptor beta chains share one sample of origin, sequenced in a study of blood T cell repertoires in COVID-19. Profiled with immunoSEQ multiplex PCR; TCRdb holds only in-frame clones, not every one. The data hold roughly 51,000 clones, with around 90% observed a single time. The sample taken for sequencing was peripheral blood. These receptors were obtained from a woman between 55 and 75 years old with active or convalescent COVID-19.

CDR3 DNA: TGTGCCACCAGCAGAGATTTGGCCAACGGAAACACCATATATTTT. This gives the protein CATSRDLANGNTIYF. V and J are TRBV15 and TRBJ1-3; D gene ambiguous. V was clipped by 0 bases and J by 4 bases, with 10 bases between them. The CDR3 is made up of 15 amino acids. Germline V gene data show CDR1 as LNHNV and CDR2 as YYDKDF (reference sequence).

The chain links TRBV28 to TRBJ1-1; no reliable D call. CDR1 and CDR2 (germline): MDHEN, SYDVKM. The germline V and J ends were trimmed by 5 bases and 0 bases, with 13 bases remaining between them. CDR3 length: 15 residues. CDR3 amino acids: CASSVVAPMNTEAFF. DNA of the CDR3: TGTGCCAGCAGTGTCGTCGCACCTATGAACACTGAAGCTTTCTTT. The whole variable domain, filled in from reference TRBV28 and TRBJ1-1, reads DVKVTQSSRYLVKRTGEKVFLECVQDMDHENMFWYRQDPGLGLRLIYFSYDVKMKEKGDIPEGYSVSREKKERFSLILESASTNQTSMYLCASSVVAPMNTEAFFGQGTRLTVV.

CDR3 region: CASTRPTAGNEQFF. The CDR3 DNA is TGTGCCAGCACCCGACCCACGGCGGGTAATGAGCAGTTCTTC. The rearrangement links TRBV7-2 to TRBJ2-1; a weak D match, TRBD2 (5 bases). In germline, CDR1 is SGHTA, CDR2 FQGNSA. The CDR3 extends over 14 amino acids. Trimming left V 7 bases short and J 7 bases short, with 17 bases between.

This chain joins TRBV3-1 (or the pseudogene TRBV3-2) and TRBJ2-7, with 12 bases fitting TRBD2. This CDR3 has 16 amino acids. V shed 2 bases and J 5 bases; nucleotides not matched to a gene: 7. The V gene's germline CDR1 is LGHDT and CDR2 YNNKEL (reference sequence). CDR3 region: CASSQKTSGGTHEQYF. The CDR3 DNA follows: TGTGCCAGCAGCCAAAAGACTAGCGGGGGAACCCACGAGCAGTACTTC.

This clone was observed once. This chain links TRBV5-4 with TRBJ2-2, with D maybe TRBD1 (6 bases). V was cut by 2 bases and J by 6 bases, with 17 bases left in between. Per germline, CDR1 SGHNT and CDR2 YYREEE (reference sequence). The CDR3 is 16 residues long. The CDR3 region is CASSFRGGDRAGELFF. The CDR3 DNA reads TGTGCCAGCAGCTTCAGGGGTGGTGATCGAGCCGGGGAGCTGTTTTTT.

The chain links TRBV9 to TRBJ2-3; the match to TRBD2 covers 8 bases. With 4 bases clipped from V and 5 bases from J, the junction kept 12 bases outside the gene matches. CDR1 SGDLS and CDR2 YYNGEE come from the germline V gene. CDR3 length: 16 amino acids. CDR3 residues: CASSPSGAGGVDTQYF. DNA of the CDR3: TGTGCCAGCAGCCCCTCCGGGGCGGGAGGTGTAGATACGCAGTATTTT.

This chain connects TRBV11-3 to TRBJ2-1, with TRBD2 identical over 15 bases. The CDR3 has 17 residues. Losses at the gene ends were 5 bases for V and 8 bases for J; bases not matched to a gene: 10. Germline V lookup: CDR1 SGHNT, CDR2 YENEEA. For the CDR3, the DNA is TGTGCCAGCAGCCCCCGGACTAGCGGGGGGGCCTCTTATGAGCAGTTCTTC. It is translated as CASSPRTSGGASYEQFF.

V usage is TRBV4-1 and J usage is TRBJ2-1; the match to TRBD2 covers 9 bases. With V trimmed by 3 bases and J by 1 base, 1 base remained unmatched. Germline CDR1 and CDR2: MGHRA and YSYEKL. The CDR3 loop spans 15 amino acids. The CDR3 region has the DNA TGCGCCAGCAGCCACACTAGCGGGTCCTACAATGAGCAGTTCTTC. Protein sequence: CASSHTSGSYNEQFF.

This chain connects TRBV7-3 to TRBJ2-3; D ambiguous. The germline V and J ends were trimmed by 5 bases and 3 bases, with 12 bases remaining between them. The CDR3 consists of 14 residues. Germline-derived CDR1 and CDR2 are SGHTA and FQGTGA. CDR3 coding DNA: TGTGCCAGCAGCCCGGATCGGGTTACAGATACGCAGTATTTT. Its translation is CASSPDRVTDTQYF.

To note about this clone: Its ends do not fully match the called genes, so a read error is possible. CDR3 sequence: CATSGVKLFF. The CDR3 nucleotides are TGTGCCACCAGTGGAGTCAAACTGTTTTTT. The chain carries TRBV28 and TRBJ1-4; D not certain. CDR3 length: 10 residues. In germline, CDR1 is MDHEN, CDR2 SYDVKM.

Details on this clone: Other DNA sequences of this sample code for an identical CDR3. This chain uses TRBV5-1 with TRBJ2-3; 11 positions agree with TRBD1. V dropped 2 bases and J dropped 3; count of bases not matched to a gene: 2. The length of the CDR3 is 15 residues. Germline V gives CDR1 SGHRS, CDR2 YFSETQ. For the CDR3, the DNA is TGCGCCAGCAGCTTCGGGACAGGGGGTACAGATACGCAGTATTTT. As protein: CASSFGTGGTDTQYF.

The chain couples TRBV27 to TRBJ2-1; a possible D gene is TRBD1 (5 bases). Trimming took off 6 bases at V and 4 bases at J, with 10 bases between the two ends. Germline V lookup: CDR1 MNHEY, CDR2 SMNVEV (reference sequence). This CDR3 region has 13 residues. CDR3 bases: TGTGCCAGCAGCCTAGACAGTTACAATGAGCAGTTCTTC. It is translated as CASSLDSYNEQFF.

V usage is TRBV4-2 and J usage is TRBJ1-2; no definite D call. V was shortened by 0 bases and J by 4 bases, with 15 bases between the two germline ends. CDR1 is LGHNA, CDR2 YNFKEQ, per germline. This CDR3 has 16 amino acids. The CDR3 is CASSQDLVVPTYGYTF. The CDR3 nucleotides are TGTGCCAGCAGCCAAGATCTGGTGGTCCCTACCTATGGCTACACCTTC.

The chain recombines TRBV28 with TRBJ1-2; 11 bases agree with TRBD1. The ends lost 6 bases at V and 8 bases at J; junction bases unmatched: 8. The CDR3 totals 14 residues. CDR1 and CDR2 (germline): MDHEN, SYDVKM. The chain's CDR3 is CASSMDRGRGGYTF. The DNA of the CDR3 is TGTGCCAGCAGCATGGACAGGGGGCGCGGCGGCTACACCTTC.

This chain links TRBV7-9 with TRBJ1-2; 7 nucleotides agree with TRBD1. With 7 bases clipped from V and 1 base from J, the junction kept 9 bases outside the gene matches. The V gene's germline CDR1 is SEHNR and CDR2 FQNEAQ (reference sequence). This CDR3 has 15 residues. Here the CDR3 reads CASTTLGQINYGYTF. The DNA of the CDR3 is TGTGCCAGCACCACTTTGGGACAGATTAACTATGGCTACACCTTC.

The chain joins TRBV7-9 to TRBJ2-3; D is possibly TRBD2 (5 bases). The V gene's germline CDR1 is SEHNR and CDR2 FQNEAQ (reference sequence). V lost 2 bases, J lost 4 bases, and 13 bases lay in between. The CDR3 length is 15 residues. CDR3 amino acids: CASSLSIGRADTQYF. DNA for the CDR3: TGTGCCAGCAGCTTAAGTATCGGGCGGGCAGATACGCAGTATTTT.

The chain has TRBV18 and TRBJ1-2, with TRBD1 matching over 7 bases. The V gene end was trimmed by 3 bases and the J gene end by 8 bases; junction bases not matched to a gene: 9. Looked up from germline, CDR1 is KGHSH and CDR2 is LQKENI. CDR3 length: 14 amino acids. The chain's CDR3 is CASSPRQGADGYTF. The CDR3 coding sequence is TGTGCCAGCTCACCCCGACAGGGAGCGGACGGCTACACCTTC.

CDR3 DNA: TGCGCCAGCAGCAGAACCGGGACTAGCCCCTACAATGAGCAGTTCTTC. It specifies CASSRTGTSPYNEQFF. The rearrangement uses TRBV5-1 and TRBJ2-1; TRBD2 aligns across 9 bases. The CDR3 is 16 residues long. Germline-derived CDR1 and CDR2 are SGHRS and YFSETQ. Losses at the gene ends were 4 bases for V and 2 bases for J; bases not matched to a gene: 7.

The rearrangement uses TRBV7-3 and TRBJ2-1, with 9 bases fitting TRBD2. CDR3 length equals 15 residues. Trimming cost V 5 bases and J 6 bases; bases outside gene matches: 8. CDR1 is SGHTA and CDR2 is FQGTGA in the germline V gene. The CDR3 DNA reads as TGTGCCAGCAGCCCGTTAGCGGGAGAGGTCAATGAGCAGTTCTTC. It yields the protein CASSPLAGEVNEQFF. The full variable domain, completed using reference TRBV7-3 and TRBJ2-1, is GAGVSQTPSNKVTEKGKYVELRCDPISGHTALYWYRQSLGQGPEFLIYFQGTGAADDSGLPNDRFFAVRPEGSVSTLKIQRTERGDSAVYLCASSPLAGEVNEQFFGPGTRLTVL.

This clone has just a few counts. This chain connects TRBV2 to TRBJ2-7, with no clear D. V was cut by 6 bases and J by 2 bases, with 11 bases left in between. This CDR3 has 13 amino acids. Looked up from germline, CDR1 is SNHLY and CDR2 is FYNNEI. CDR3 coding DNA: TGTGCCAGCAGCATCAGACTTGCCTACGAGCAGTACTTC. Translated, it gives CASSIRLAYEQYF.

The chain couples TRBV7-8 to TRBJ2-1, with 10 bases that match TRBD1. V dropped 4 bases and J dropped 7; count of bases not matched to a gene: 1. Germline CDR1 is SGHVS and CDR2 is FQNEAQ. The length of the CDR3 is 13 residues. CDR3 residues: CASSWDRGNEQFF. CDR3 nucleotides: TGTGCCAGCAGCTGGGACAGGGGAAATGAGCAGTTCTTC.

This sequence joins TRBV2 and TRBJ2-5, with 8 bases aligning to TRBD2. Germline V gene lookup returns CDR1 SNHLY and CDR2 FYNNEI. The CDR3 extends over 14 amino acids. The J segment lost 7 bases and the V segment lost 2 bases, leaving 6 bases of the junction unmatched. In DNA form, the CDR3 reads TGTGCCAGCAGTGAACAGAGCGGGAGTGGGACCCAGTACTTC. Translation gives CASSEQSGSGTQYF. Full variable domain (remainder filled in from reference TRBV2 and TRBJ2-5): EPEVTQTPSHQVTQMGQEVILRCVPISNHLYFYWYRQILGQKVEFLVSFYNNEISEKSEIFDDQFSVERPDGSNFTLKIRSTKLEDSAMYFCASSEQSGSGTQYFGPGTRLLVL.

This clone was seen a single time. J is TRBJ2-5 and V is TRBV27; TRBD1 matches 7 bases. Germline V gives CDR1 MNHEY, CDR2 SMNVEV (reference sequence). The CDR3 covers 13 residues. Trimming at V came to 6 bases and at J to 2 bases, leaving 3 bases not matched to a gene. CDR3 DNA: TGTGCCAGCAGACCGGACAGGCAAGAGACCCAGTACTTC. Translating gives CASRPDRQETQYF.

A single count supports this clone. V is TRBV7-6 and J is TRBJ1-2, with 7 bases matching TRBD1. CDR1 SGHVS and CDR2 FNYEAQ come from the germline V gene. The CDR3 is 13 residues long. The junction had 5 bases not matched to a gene; V was cut back by 5 bases and J by 5 bases. The CDR3 sequence: CASSPDRNYGYTF. DNA for the CDR3: TGTGCCAGCAGCCCGGACAGGAATTATGGCTACACCTTC.

The V call is TRBV9, the J call TRBJ2-7, with TRBD2 as a possible D gene (6 bases). Germline CDR1 is SGDLS and CDR2 is YYNGEE. V was trimmed by 2 bases and J by 5 bases, leaving 14 bases between them. The CDR3 runs 14 residues. The CDR3 loop is CASSVSGTVDEQYF. CDR3 DNA: TGTGCCAGCAGCGTCTCCGGGACTGTGGACGAGCAGTACTTC.

The genes are TRBV5-1 and TRBJ2-3; D unresolved. The V and J ends lost 3 bases and 1 base respectively, with 12 bases between them. Germline V gene lookup returns CDR1 SGHRS and CDR2 YFSETQ. The CDR3 totals 15 residues. The CDR3 DNA sequence: TGCGCCAGCAGCTACGGGTCCTTCGGCACAGATACGCAGTATTTT. This translates into CASSYGSFGTDTQYF.

This chain joins TRBV5-1 and TRBJ1-6; 9 positions match TRBD1. The V gene's germline CDR1 is SGHRS and CDR2 YFSETQ. The V gene end was trimmed by 4 bases and the J gene end by 7 bases; junction bases not matched to a gene: 6. This CDR3 has 15 amino acids. CDR3 DNA: TGCGCCAGCAGCATACAGGGGGCGGAGAATTCACCCCTCCACTTT. This encodes CASSIQGAENSPLHF.

V and J are TRBV27 and TRBJ1-2, with 9 nucleotides matching TRBD1. The CDR3 consists of 14 residues. Per the germline V gene, CDR1 is MNHEY and CDR2 is SMNVEV (reference sequence). With V trimmed by 8 bases and J by 4 bases, 8 bases remained unmatched. The CDR3 DNA reads as TGTGCCAGCGGATCCCGGACAGGGGCCTATGGCTACACCTTC. Its translation: CASGSRTGAYGYTF.

The V and J genes are TRBV11-2 and TRBJ1-1, with D unclear. V lost 3 bases and J 2 bases, leaving 7 bases between the germline ends. CDR3 length: 13 residues. The V gene's germline CDR1 is SGHAT and CDR2 FQNNGV. The CDR3 DNA reads TGTGCCAGCAGCTTGGGAGTAAACACTGAAGCTTTCTTT. This encodes CASSLGVNTEAFF.

The rearrangement links TRBV15 to TRBJ1-5; D may be TRBD1 (5 bases). The germline V gene has CDR1 LNHNV and CDR2 YYDKDF (reference sequence). V lost 0 bases, J lost 4 bases, and 16 bases lay in between. The CDR3 is 17 residues long. For the CDR3, the DNA is TGTGCCACCAGCAGAGATCTATCAACAGGAAGGAATCAGCCCCAGCATTTT. Amino acid sequence: CATSRDLSTGRNQPQHF.